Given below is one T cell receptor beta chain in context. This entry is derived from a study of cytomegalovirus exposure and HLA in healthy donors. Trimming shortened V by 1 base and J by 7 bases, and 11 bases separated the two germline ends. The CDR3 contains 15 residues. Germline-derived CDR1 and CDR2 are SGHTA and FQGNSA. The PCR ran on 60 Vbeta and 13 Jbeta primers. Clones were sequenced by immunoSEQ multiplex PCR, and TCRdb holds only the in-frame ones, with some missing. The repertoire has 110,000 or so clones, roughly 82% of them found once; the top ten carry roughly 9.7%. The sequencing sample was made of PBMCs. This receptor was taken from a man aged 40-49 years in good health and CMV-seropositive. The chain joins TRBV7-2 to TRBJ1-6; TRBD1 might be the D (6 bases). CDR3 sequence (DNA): TGTGCCAGCAGCTTAGGCGGGGGCCGCAATTCACCCCTCCACTTT. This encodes CASSLGGGRNSPLHF.